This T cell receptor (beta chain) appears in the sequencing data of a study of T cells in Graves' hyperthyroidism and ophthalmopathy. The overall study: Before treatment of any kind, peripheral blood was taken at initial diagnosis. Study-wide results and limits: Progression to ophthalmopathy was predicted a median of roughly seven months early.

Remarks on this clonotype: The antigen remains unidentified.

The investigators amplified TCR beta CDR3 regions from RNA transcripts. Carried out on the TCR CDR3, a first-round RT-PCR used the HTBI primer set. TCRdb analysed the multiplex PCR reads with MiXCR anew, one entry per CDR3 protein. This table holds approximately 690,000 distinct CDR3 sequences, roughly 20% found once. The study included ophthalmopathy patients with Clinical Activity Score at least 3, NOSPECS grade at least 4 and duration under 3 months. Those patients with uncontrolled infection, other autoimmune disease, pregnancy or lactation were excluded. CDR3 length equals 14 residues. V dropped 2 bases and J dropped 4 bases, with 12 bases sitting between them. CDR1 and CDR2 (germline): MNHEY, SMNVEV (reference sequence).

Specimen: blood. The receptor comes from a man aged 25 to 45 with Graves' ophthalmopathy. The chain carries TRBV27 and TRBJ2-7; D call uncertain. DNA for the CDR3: TGTGCCAGCAGTTTAGGTGTCTCCGGTTACGAGCAGTACTTC. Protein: CASSLGVSGYEQYF.